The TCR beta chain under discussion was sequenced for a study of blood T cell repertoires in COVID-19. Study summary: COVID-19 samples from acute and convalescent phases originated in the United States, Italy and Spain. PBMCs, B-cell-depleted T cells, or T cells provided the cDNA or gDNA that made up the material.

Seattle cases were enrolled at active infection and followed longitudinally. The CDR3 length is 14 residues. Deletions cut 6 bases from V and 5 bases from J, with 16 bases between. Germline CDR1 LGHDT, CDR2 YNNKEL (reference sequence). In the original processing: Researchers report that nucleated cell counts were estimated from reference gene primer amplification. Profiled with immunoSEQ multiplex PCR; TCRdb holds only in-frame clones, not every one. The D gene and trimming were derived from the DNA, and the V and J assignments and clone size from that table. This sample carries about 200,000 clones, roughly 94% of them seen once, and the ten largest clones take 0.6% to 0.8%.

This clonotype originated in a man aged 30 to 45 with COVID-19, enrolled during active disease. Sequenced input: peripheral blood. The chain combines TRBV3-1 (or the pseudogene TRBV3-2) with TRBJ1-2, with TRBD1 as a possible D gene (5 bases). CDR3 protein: CASRPQGTLYGYTF. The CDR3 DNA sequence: TGTGCCAGCAGACCCCAGGGAACCCTTTATGGCTACACCTTC.